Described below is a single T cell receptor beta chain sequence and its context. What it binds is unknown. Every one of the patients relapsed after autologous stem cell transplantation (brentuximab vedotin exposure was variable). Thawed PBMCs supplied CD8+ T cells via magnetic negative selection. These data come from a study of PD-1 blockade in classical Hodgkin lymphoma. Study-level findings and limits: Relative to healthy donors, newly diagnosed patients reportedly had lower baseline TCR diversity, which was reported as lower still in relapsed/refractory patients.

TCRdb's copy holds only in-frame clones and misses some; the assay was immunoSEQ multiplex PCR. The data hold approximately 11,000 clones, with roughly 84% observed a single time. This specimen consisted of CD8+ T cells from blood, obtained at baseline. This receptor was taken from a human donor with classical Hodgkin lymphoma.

The CDR3 nucleotides read TGTGCCAGCAGTGAAAAGATTGAGACCGTTCCGTACTTC. Residues: CASSEKIETVPYF. V and J are TRBV6-1 and TRBJ2-7; D is ambiguous. Germline CDR1 is MNHNS and CDR2 is SASEGT. This CDR3 is 13 amino acids long. V was pared by 2 bases and J by 12 bases, with 17 bases between.